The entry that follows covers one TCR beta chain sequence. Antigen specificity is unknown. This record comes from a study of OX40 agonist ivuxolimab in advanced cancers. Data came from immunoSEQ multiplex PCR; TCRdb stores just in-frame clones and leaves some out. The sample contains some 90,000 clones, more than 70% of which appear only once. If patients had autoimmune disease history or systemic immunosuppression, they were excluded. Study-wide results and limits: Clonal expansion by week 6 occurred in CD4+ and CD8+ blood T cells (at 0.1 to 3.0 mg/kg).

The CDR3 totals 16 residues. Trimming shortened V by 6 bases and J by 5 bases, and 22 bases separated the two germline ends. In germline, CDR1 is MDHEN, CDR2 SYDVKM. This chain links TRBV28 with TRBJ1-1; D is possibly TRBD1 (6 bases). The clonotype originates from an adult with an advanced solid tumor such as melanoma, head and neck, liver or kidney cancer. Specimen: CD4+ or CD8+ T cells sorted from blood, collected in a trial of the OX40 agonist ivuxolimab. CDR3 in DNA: TGTGCCAGCAGGGGAACAGGGCCGGGAAGGGGTACTGAAGCTTTCTTT. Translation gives CASRGTGPGRGTEAFF.